The 11 T cell receptor beta chains presented below share a single source sample, sequenced in a study of shared clonotypes between healthy human individuals. The assay was immunoSEQ multiplex PCR, and TCRdb's table has in-frame clones only and misses some. The sample lists around 1.9 million clones; around 93% were seen once. The naive CD8 fraction comprised CD45RO-negative cells positively selected for CCR7 and excluded terminally differentiated effector memory CD45RA+ cells. The specimen was naive CD8+ T cells from PBMCs. Receptors were obtained from a man aged 18 to 30 in good health. Some clones in this sample may be carry-over from other donors' samples.

The chain links TRBV19 to TRBJ1-1, with a tentative D call TRBD1 (5 bases). The V end was cut by 3 bases, the J end by 5 bases, with 16 bases between. CDR1 LNHDA and CDR2 SQIVND come from the germline V gene (reference sequence). The CDR3 runs 15 residues. DNA for the CDR3: TGTGCCAGTAGTATTTGGGGCGCGGTGGAGACTGAAGCTTTCTTT. Amino acid sequence: CASSIWGAVETEAFF.

This chain connects TRBV4-1 to TRBJ2-7, with 9 nucleotides matching TRBD1. J gave up 2 bases and V 5 bases, and 10 bases lay outside the gene matches. The CDR3 length is 16 residues. CDR1 and CDR2 from the germline V gene are MGHRA and YSYEKL. CDR3 protein: CASSSQAGTGTYEQYF. The CDR3, as DNA: TGCGCCAGCAGCTCACAAGCAGGGACAGGGACCTACGAGCAGTACTTC.

This chain joins TRBV6-4 and TRBJ1-3; 8 bases are a match to TRBD1. The CDR3 totals 17 residues. Germline V gene lookup returns CDR1 MRHNA and CDR2 SNTAGT. V trimming: 5 bases; J trimming: 0 bases; junction bases outside the gene matches: 9. CDR3: CASSLNRDRISGNTIYF. DNA for the CDR3: TGTGCCAGCAGTCTTAACCGGGACAGGATCTCTGGAAACACCATATATTTT.

The chain employs TRBV7-2 and TRBJ1-2, with D tentatively TRBD1 (5 bases). The CDR3 runs 14 residues. The germline CDR1 and CDR2 sequences are SGHTA and FQGNSA. The V end lost 5 bases, the J end lost 8 bases, and 18 bases lay between the germline ends. In DNA form, the CDR3 reads TGTGCCAGCAGCCTTGTCCGGGACGGGGAAGGCTACACCTTC. Its translation: CASSLVRDGEGYTF.

This chain joins TRBV7-9 and TRBJ2-3; D perhaps matches TRBD2 (5 bases). Germline values: CDR1 SEHNR, CDR2 FQNEAQ (reference sequence). The ends were cut back, 8 bases at V and 0 bases at J, with 12 bases in the middle. There are 14 residues in the CDR3. The CDR3 nucleotides are TGTGCCAGCGACGACTACGAGAGCACAGATACGCAGTATTTT. This encodes CASDDYESTDTQYF.

The genes are TRBV14 and TRBJ2-5; 9 positions agree with TRBD1. The CDR3 contains 14 residues. The germline gives CDR1 SGHDN, CDR2 FVKESK. Trimming took 1 base from V and 5 from J; bases not matched to a gene: 2. This chain's CDR3 is CASSQVTGGETQYF. As DNA, the CDR3 is TGTGCCAGCAGCCAAGTGACAGGGGGGGAGACCCAGTACTTC.

This clone has a handful of counts. V is TRBV7-9 and J is TRBJ2-1; D is undetermined. CDR3 length: 11 residues. Trimming pared 2 bases from V and 9 bases from J, leaving 5 bases between. Germline values: CDR1 SEHNR, CDR2 FQNEAQ (reference sequence). CDR3 protein: CASSLTSEQFF. CDR3 DNA sequence: TGTGCCAGCAGCTTAACGAGTGAGCAGTTCTTC.

The gene calls are TRBV5-1 and TRBJ1-2; a weak D match, TRBD1 (5 bases). Trimming left V 4 bases short and J 8 bases short, with 12 bases between. The germline gives CDR1 SGHRS, CDR2 YFSETQ. The CDR3 has 12 amino acids. As DNA, the CDR3 is TGCGCCAGCAGCGTTGGGGCACTCGGCTACACCTTC. The encoded protein is CASSVGALGYTF.

The rearrangement links TRBV7-6 to TRBJ2-2; D is possibly TRBD1 (6 bases). The germline V gene has CDR1 SGHVS and CDR2 FNYEAQ. Trimming pared 5 bases from V and 0 bases from J, leaving 7 bases between. This CDR3 spans 14 amino acids. The CDR3: CASSDRTNTGELFF. CDR3 DNA sequence: TGTGCCAGCAGCGACAGGACGAACACCGGGGAGCTGTTTTTT.

The rearrangement joins TRBV27 to TRBJ2-7; no clear D. There are 13 residues in the CDR3. Per the germline V gene, CDR1 is MNHEY and CDR2 is SMNVEV (reference sequence). The ends were cut back, 3 bases at V and 2 bases at J, with 8 bases in the middle. Here the CDR3 reads CASSLEPTYEQYF. Written as DNA, the CDR3 is TGTGCCAGCAGTTTGGAACCCACCTACGAGCAGTACTTC.

This chain joins TRBV27 and TRBJ1-1; 7 nucleotides align to TRBD1. The CDR3 is 15 residues long. Germline CDR1 MNHEY, CDR2 SMNVEV (reference sequence). With 10 bases clipped from V and 3 bases from J, the junction kept 14 bases outside the gene matches. The CDR3, as DNA: TGTGCCACAAGACAGGGCGGGGAGGGCGACACTGAAGCTTTCTTT. Translation: CATRQGGEGDTEAFF.